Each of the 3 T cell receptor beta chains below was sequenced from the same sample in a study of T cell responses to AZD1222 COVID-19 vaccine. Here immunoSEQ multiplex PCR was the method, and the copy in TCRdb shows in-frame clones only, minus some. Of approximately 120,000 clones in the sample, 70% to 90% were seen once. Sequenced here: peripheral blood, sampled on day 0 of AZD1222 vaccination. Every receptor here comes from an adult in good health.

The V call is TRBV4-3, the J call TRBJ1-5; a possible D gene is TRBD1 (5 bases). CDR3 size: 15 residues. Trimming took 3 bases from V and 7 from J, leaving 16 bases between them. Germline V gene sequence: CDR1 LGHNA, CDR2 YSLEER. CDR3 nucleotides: TGCGCCAGCAGCCAGTCCAGACAGTCTAAGCAGCCCCAGCATTTT. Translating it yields CASSQSRQSKQPQHF.

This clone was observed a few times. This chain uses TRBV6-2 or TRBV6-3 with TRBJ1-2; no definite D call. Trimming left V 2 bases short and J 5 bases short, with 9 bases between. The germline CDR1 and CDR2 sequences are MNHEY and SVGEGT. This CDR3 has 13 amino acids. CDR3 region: CASSYRRTYGYTF. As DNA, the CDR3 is TGTGCCAGCAGTTACAGACGGACTTATGGCTACACCTTC.

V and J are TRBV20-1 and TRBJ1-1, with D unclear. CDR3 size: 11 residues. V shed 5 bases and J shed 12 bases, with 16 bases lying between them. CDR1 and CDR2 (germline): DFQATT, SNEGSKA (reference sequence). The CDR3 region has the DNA TGCAGTGCTCTCAAGGAGGATATTTCTTTCTTT. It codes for CSALKEDISFF.